This section outlines one T cell receptor (beta chain) sequence together with its context. Generated by immunoSEQ multiplex PCR, the TCRdb table keeps only in-frame clones and is missing some. In the table there are about 280,000 clones, roughly nine tenths of which are singletons. The source of the sample is a study of blood T cell repertoires in COVID-19. The wider study: PBMCs, B-cell-depleted T cells, or T cells provided the cDNA or gDNA that made up the material.

The CDR3 sequence is 15 residues long. The germline V gene encodes CDR1 SGHRS and CDR2 YFSETQ. Trimming cost V 4 bases and J 3 bases, with 13 bases left between them. This TCR came from a man aged 50-59 years with acute or convalescent COVID-19. Sequencing was done on a sample of peripheral blood. The chain joins TRBV5-1 to TRBJ2-2; D perhaps matches TRBD2 (7 bases). The CDR3: CASSLGGPDTGELFF. DNA of the CDR3: TGCGCCAGCAGCCTGGGGGGGCCTGACACCGGGGAGCTGTTTTTT.